This T cell receptor (beta chain) was recorded in a study of T cells after yellow fever vaccination. Study-wide points: Weaker, the secondary response peaked sooner, at day 5 versus 15.

The study made its TCR cDNA through 5'RACE template switching. That step introduced a universal primer site along with UMIs. MiXCR, applied by TCRdb to the 5' RACE reads, yields one record per CDR3 protein. The table lists just over 300,000 distinct CDR3 sequences, approximately 3.9% of them singletons, with about a quarter in the top ten. Details on this clonotype: Its antigen is currently unknown.

The CDR3 totals 14 residues. Germline CDR1 ENHRY, CDR2 SYGVKD. V lost 6 bases to trimming and J lost 12 bases, with 18 bases between them. Sequenced here: PBMCs, sampled on the day of the yellow fever booster vaccination. The chain uses TRBV10-3 and TRBJ1-6; the D gene is possibly TRBD1 (5 bases). This receptor was identified in a young man who received the YFV17D yellow fever vaccine. The CDR3 coding sequence is TGTGCCATCAGGATCCGGGACGGTGATGGACCCCTCCACTTT. It specifies CAIRIRDGDGPLHF.